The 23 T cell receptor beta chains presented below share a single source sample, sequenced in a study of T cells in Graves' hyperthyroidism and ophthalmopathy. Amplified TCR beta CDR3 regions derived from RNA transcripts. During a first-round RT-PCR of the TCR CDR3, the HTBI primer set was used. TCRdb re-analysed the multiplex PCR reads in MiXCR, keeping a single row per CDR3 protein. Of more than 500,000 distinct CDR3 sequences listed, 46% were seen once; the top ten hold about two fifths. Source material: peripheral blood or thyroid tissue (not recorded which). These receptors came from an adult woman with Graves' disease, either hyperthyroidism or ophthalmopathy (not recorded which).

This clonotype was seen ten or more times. The CDR3 loop is CSARGDRAYGYTF. The CDR3 region has the DNA TGCAGTGCTAGGGGTGACAGAGCCTATGGCTACACCTTC. The chain uses TRBV20-1 and TRBJ1-2, with TRBD1 as a possible D gene (5 bases). Germline CDR1 is DFQATT and CDR2 is SNEGSKA (reference sequence). The CDR3 is 13 residues long. Trimming took 3 bases from V and 4 from J, leaving 12 bases between them.

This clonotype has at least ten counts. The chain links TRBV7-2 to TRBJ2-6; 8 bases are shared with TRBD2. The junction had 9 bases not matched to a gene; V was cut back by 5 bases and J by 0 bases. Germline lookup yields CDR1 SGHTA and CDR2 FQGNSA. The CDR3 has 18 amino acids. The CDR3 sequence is CASSPRAGGTSGANVLTF. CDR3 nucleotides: TGTGCCAGCAGCCCCCGGGCGGGGGGTACCTCTGGGGCCAACGTCCTGACTTTC.

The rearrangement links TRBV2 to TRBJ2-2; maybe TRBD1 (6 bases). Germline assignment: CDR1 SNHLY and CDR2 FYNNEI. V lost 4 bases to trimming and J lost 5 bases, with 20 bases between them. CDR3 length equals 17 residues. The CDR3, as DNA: TGTGCCAGCAGTGCGTGGGGAAGGACAGAAATAACCGGGGAGCTGTTTTTT. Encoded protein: CASSAWGRTEITGELFF.

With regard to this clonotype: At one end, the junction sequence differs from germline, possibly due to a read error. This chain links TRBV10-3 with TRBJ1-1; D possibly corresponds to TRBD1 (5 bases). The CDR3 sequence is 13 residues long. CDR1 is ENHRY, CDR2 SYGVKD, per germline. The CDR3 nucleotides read TGTGCCATCCTGACAGAAAAGAACATTGAAGCTTTCTTT. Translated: CAILTEKNIEAFF.

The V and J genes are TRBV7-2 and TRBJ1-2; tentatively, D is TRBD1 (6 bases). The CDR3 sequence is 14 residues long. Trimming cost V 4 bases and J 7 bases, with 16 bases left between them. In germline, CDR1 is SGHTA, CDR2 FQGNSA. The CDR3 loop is CASSSTGDKVGYTF. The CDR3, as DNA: TGTGCCAGCAGCTCCACCGGGGACAAGGTTGGCTACACCTTC.

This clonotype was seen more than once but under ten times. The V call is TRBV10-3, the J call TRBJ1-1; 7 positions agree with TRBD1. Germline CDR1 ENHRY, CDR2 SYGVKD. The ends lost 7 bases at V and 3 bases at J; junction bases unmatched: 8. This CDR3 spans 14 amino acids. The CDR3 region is CAINRQGSDTEAFF. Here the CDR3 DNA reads TGTGCCATCAATAGACAGGGTTCAGACACTGAAGCTTTCTTT.

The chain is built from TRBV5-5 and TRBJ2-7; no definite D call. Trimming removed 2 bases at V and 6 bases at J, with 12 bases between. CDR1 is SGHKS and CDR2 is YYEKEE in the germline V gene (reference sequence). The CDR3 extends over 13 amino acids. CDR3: CASSFTPSVEQYF. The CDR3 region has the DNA TGTGCCAGCAGCTTCACCCCGAGCGTCGAGCAGTACTTC. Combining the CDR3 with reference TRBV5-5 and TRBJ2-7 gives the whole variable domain DAGVTQSPTHLIKTRGQQVTLRCSPISGHKSVSWYQQVLGQGPQFIFQYYEKEERGRGNFPDRFSARQFPNYSSELNVNALLLGDSALYLCASSFTPSVEQYFGPGTRLTVT.

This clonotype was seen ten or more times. Written as DNA, the CDR3 is TGTGCCGTCGGACAGCCTGGAAACACCATATATTTT. This translates into CAVGQPGNTIYF. The V gene is TRBV10-3, the J gene TRBJ1-3, with D maybe TRBD1 (6 bases). V lost 11 bases and J lost 2, with 10 bases in between. The CDR3 runs to 12 residues. Germline values: CDR1 ENHRY, CDR2 SYGVKD.

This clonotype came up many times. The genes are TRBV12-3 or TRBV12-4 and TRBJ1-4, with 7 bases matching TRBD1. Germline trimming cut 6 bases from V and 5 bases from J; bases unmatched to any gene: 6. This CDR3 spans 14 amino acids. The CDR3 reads CASSTTGPNEKLFF. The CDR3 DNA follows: TGTGCCAGCAGCACGACAGGGCCAAATGAAAAACTGTTTTTT.

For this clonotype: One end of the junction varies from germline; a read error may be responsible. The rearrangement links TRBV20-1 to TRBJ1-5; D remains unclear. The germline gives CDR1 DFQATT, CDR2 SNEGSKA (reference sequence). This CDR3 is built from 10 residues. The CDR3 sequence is CSARAVPQSF. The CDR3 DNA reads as TGCAGTGCTAGAGCAGTGCCGCAAAGTTTT.

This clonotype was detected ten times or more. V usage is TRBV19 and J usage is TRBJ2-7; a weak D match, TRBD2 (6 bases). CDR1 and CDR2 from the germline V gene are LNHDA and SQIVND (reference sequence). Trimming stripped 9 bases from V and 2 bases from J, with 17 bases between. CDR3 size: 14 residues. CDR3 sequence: CASRAGSKPYEQYF. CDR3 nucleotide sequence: TGTGCCAGCCGCGCGGGAAGTAAACCCTACGAGCAGTACTTC.

Written as DNA, the CDR3 is TGTGCCAGCAGCCCGGGCGGAGCCGAGACCCAGTACTTC. This gives the protein CASSPGGAETQYF. The chain uses TRBV9 and TRBJ2-5; D gene uncertain. The germline V gene has CDR1 SGDLS and CDR2 YYNGEE. The CDR3 runs 13 residues. V was trimmed by 4 bases and J by 5 bases, leaving 12 bases between them.

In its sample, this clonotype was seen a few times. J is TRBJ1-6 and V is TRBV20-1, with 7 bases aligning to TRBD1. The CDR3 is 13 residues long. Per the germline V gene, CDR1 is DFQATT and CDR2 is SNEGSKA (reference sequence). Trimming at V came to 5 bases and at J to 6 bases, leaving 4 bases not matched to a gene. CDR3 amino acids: CSAAGQVNSPLHF. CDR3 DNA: TGCAGTGCTGCCGGACAGGTTAATTCACCCCTCCACTTT.

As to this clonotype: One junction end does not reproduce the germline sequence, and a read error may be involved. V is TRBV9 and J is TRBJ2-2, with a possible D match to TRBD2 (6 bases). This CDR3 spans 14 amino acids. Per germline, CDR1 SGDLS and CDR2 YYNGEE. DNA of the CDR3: TGTGCCAGCGGTGCGGGACCGAACACTGGGGAGCTGTTTTTT. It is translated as CASGAGPNTGELFF.

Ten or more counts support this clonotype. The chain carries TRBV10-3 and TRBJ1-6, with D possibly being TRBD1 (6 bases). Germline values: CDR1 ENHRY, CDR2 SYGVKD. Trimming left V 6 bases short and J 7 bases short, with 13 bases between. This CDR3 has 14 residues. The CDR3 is CAIRGGQMNSPLHF. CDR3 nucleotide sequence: TGTGCCATCAGAGGAGGACAGATGAATTCACCCCTCCACTTT.

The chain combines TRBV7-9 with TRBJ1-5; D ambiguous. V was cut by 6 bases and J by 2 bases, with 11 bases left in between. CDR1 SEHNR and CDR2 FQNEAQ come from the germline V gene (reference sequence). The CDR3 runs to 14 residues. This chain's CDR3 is CASRPLVGNQPQHF. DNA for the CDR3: TGTGCCAGCAGACCCTTAGTGGGCAATCAGCCCCAGCATTTT.

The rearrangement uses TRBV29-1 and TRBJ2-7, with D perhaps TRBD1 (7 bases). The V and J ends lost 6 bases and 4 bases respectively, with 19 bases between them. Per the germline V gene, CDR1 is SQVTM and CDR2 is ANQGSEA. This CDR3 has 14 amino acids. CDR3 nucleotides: TGCAGCGTGGGCCCTCGGGGGACAGTGTACGAGCAGTACTTC. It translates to CSVGPRGTVYEQYF.

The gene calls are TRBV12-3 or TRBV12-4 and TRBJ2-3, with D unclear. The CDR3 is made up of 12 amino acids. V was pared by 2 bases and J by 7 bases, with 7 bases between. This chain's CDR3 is CASSLSPYTQYF. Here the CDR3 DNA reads TGTGCCAGCAGTTTAAGCCCCTATACGCAGTATTTT.

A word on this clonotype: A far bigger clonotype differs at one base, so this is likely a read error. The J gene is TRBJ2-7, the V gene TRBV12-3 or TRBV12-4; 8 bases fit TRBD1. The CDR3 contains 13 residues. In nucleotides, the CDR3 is TGTGCCATCAGTCCCGGACAGGGCTACGAGCAGTACTTC. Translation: CAISPGQGYEQYF.

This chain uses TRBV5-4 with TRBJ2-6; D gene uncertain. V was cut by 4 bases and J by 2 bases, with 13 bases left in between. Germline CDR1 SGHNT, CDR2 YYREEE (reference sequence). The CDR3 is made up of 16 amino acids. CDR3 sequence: CASSPRPLPGANVLTF. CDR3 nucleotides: TGTGCCAGCAGCCCGCGACCACTCCCTGGGGCCAACGTCCTGACTTTC.

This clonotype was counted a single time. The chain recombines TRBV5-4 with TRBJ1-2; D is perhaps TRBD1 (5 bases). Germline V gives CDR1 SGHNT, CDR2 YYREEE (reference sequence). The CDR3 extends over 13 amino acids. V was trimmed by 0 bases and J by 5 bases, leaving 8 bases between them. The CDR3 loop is CASSLVGTYGYTF. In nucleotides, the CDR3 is TGTGCCAGCAGCTTGGTAGGGACGTATGGCTACACCTTC.

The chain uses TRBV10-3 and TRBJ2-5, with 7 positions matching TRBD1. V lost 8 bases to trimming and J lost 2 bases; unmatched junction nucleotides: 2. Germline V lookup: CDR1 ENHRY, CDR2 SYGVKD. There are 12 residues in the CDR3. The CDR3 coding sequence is TGTGCCATCGGGGGACAGCAAGAGACCCAGTACTTC. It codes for CAIGGQQETQYF.

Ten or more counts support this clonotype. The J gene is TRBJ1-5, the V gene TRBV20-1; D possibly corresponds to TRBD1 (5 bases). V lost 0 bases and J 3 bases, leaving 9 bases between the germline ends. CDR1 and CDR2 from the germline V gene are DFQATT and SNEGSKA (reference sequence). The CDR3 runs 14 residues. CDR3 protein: CSARDAGTNQPQHF. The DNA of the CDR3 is TGCAGTGCTAGAGATGCAGGGACCAATCAGCCCCAGCATTTT.